These 13 T cell receptor beta chains share one sample of origin, sequenced in a study of cytomegalovirus exposure and HLA in healthy donors. Here immunoSEQ multiplex PCR was the method, and the copy in TCRdb shows in-frame clones only, minus some. The sample shows some 86,000 clones, 93% of them seen only once. The sequenced sample consisted of PBMCs. These receptors originate from a woman aged 25-40 years in good health and CMV-seronegative.

The V gene is TRBV5-1, the J gene TRBJ2-1, with 11 bases matching TRBD2. With V trimmed by 5 bases and J by 6 bases, 4 bases remained unmatched. Looked up from germline, CDR1 is SGHRS and CDR2 is YFSETQ. The CDR3 has 14 residues. In nucleotides, the CDR3 is TGCGCCAGCAGTGAAACTAGCGGGGGCAATGAGCAGTTCTTC. Amino acids: CASSETSGGNEQFF.

V is TRBV14 and J is TRBJ1-1; 7 bases fit TRBD1. Germline-derived CDR1 and CDR2 are SGHDN and FVKESK. CDR3 length: 14 amino acids. The V and J ends lost 1 base and 11 bases, in that order; junction bases with no gene match: 10. In nucleotides, the CDR3 is TGTGCCAGCAGCCAAGTAGGGGGCGGGTATTTTGCTTTCTTT. Its protein is CASSQVGGGYFAFF.

This rearrangement joins TRBV30 to TRBJ2-5, with 7 bases lining up with TRBD2. This CDR3 spans 15 amino acids. Germline trimming cut 4 bases from V and 1 base from J; bases unmatched to any gene: 9. Germline V CDR1 and CDR2: GTSNPN, SVGIG (reference sequence). The CDR3 nucleotides read TGTGCCTGGACCCGAGGGGACTACCTCCAAGAGACCCAGTACTTC. It codes for CAWTRGDYLQETQYF.

This clone has a count of ten or more. This chain joins TRBV6-6 and TRBJ2-7, with no clear D. The CDR3 has 8 residues. V was trimmed by 11 bases and J by 4 bases, leaving 3 bases between them. The germline CDR1 and CDR2 sequences are MNHNY and SVGAGI (reference sequence). In DNA, the CDR3 is TGTGCCCCTTACGAGCAGTACTTC. Amino acids: CAPYEQYF.

The V gene is TRBV5-1, the J gene TRBJ2-1; 10 bases map to TRBD1. Trimming cost V 4 bases and J 3 bases; bases outside gene matches: 4. Germline values: CDR1 SGHRS, CDR2 YFSETQ. The CDR3 covers 15 residues. The CDR3 loop is CASSPGTGVYNEQFF. CDR3 nucleotide sequence: TGCGCCAGCAGCCCGGGGACAGGGGTCTACAATGAGCAGTTCTTC.

The V call is TRBV5-8, the J call TRBJ2-3; 10 bases are shared with TRBD1. V lost 6 bases and J lost 1; bases outside the gene matches: 5. Germline V gene sequence: CDR1 SGHTS, CDR2 YDEGEE. The CDR3 has 15 amino acids. The CDR3 sequence: CASTLGTGGTDTQYF. The CDR3 DNA reads TGTGCCAGCACCCTTGGGACAGGGGGCACAGATACGCAGTATTTT.

The V gene is TRBV19, the J gene TRBJ1-5; the D is unclear. CDR3 size: 13 residues. Trimming pared 8 bases from V and 4 bases from J, leaving 12 bases between. Germline loops: CDR1 LNHDA, CDR2 SQIVND (reference sequence). The chain's CDR3 is CASQRRGNQPQHF. The DNA of the CDR3 is TGTGCCAGTCAACGGCGAGGGAATCAGCCCCAGCATTTT.

The chain uses TRBV7-6 and TRBJ2-1; maybe TRBD2 (5 bases). The germline gives CDR1 SGHVS, CDR2 FNYEAQ. This CDR3 contains 17 residues. Trimming took 1 base from V and 6 from J, leaving 19 bases between them. CDR3 nucleotides: TGTGCCAGCAGCTTAGGGGTGTCGAGGGCCGGGGTCAATGAGCAGTTCTTC. It yields the protein CASSLGVSRAGVNEQFF.

The chain is built from TRBV5-4 and TRBJ2-1; TRBD2 aligns across 8 bases. This CDR3 has 17 residues. In germline, CDR1 is SGHNT, CDR2 YYREEE (reference sequence). J lost 8 bases, V lost 3 bases, and 16 bases had no gene match. As DNA, the CDR3 is TGTGCCAGCAGCTCGCCGCCAGCCGGGGGGGGGAGCGATGAGCAGTTCTTC. Translated: CASSSPPAGGGSDEQFF.

The chain uses TRBV6-5 and TRBJ1-4, with 7 bases lining up with TRBD1. The CDR3 spans 15 residues. V dropped 6 bases and J dropped 0; count of bases not matched to a gene: 4. The germline gives CDR1 MNHEY, CDR2 SVGAGI. The CDR3 here is CASRKQGATNEKLFF. CDR3 nucleotide sequence: TGTGCCAGCAGGAAGCAGGGGGCAACTAATGAAAAACTGTTTTTT.

The V call is TRBV2, the J call TRBJ2-5; maybe TRBD1 (5 bases). The CDR3 contains 11 residues. CDR1 SNHLY and CDR2 FYNNEI come from the germline V gene. Trimming removed 8 bases from V and 12 bases from J, with 16 bases in between. The CDR3 loop reads CASLTGTNEYF. Here the CDR3 DNA reads TGTGCCAGCCTAACAGGTACCAATGAGTACTTC.

This rearrangement joins TRBV6-4 to TRBJ2-7, with D maybe TRBD1 (6 bases). Germline-derived CDR1 and CDR2 are MRHNA and SNTAGT. The CDR3 runs 14 residues. The V end lost 4 bases, the J end lost 2 bases, and 12 bases lay between the germline ends. The CDR3 sequence: CASSVSTGPYEQYF. CDR3 nucleotide sequence: TGTGCCAGCAGTGTCTCGACAGGCCCCTACGAGCAGTACTTC.

This clone has a single count. The chain recombines TRBV9 with TRBJ2-1, with 7 bases aligning to TRBD2. Germline assignment: CDR1 SGDLS and CDR2 YYNGEE. Unmatched junction bases numbered 7, after V lost 0 bases and J lost 7 bases. The CDR3 extends over 15 amino acids. The CDR3 sequence: CASSVAGGPKNEQFF. CDR3 nucleotides: TGTGCCAGCAGCGTAGCGGGAGGACCAAAGAATGAGCAGTTCTTC.